The 29 T cell receptor beta chains below all came from one sample that was sequenced in a study of blood T cells in healthy people across ages. A sample-barcoded 5' primer and a J-beta primer mix were used in a second PCR of roughly 7 to 11 cycles. TCRdb ran MiXCR on the 5' RACE reads and lists one entry per CDR3 protein. Found here are fewer than 800,000 distinct CDR3 sequences, about 34% of them singletons; the top ten hold roughly 14%. The sample comprised blood. The receptor set was obtained from a woman older than 75 in good health.

This clonotype occurred many times. The rearrangement joins TRBV20-1 to TRBJ2-5; no definite D call. Germline CDR1 DFQATT, CDR2 SNEGSKA (reference sequence). The CDR3 contains 11 residues. Trimming cost V 2 bases and J 3 bases, with 4 bases left between them. Written as DNA, the CDR3 is TGCAGTGCTAGATCAGAAGAGACCCAGTACTTC. Encoded protein: CSARSEETQYF.

The chain uses TRBV7-2 and TRBJ1-1; D might be TRBD1 (6 bases). This CDR3 contains 13 residues. Trimming took 5 bases from V and 4 from J, leaving 11 bases between them. The V gene's germline CDR1 is SGHTA and CDR2 FQGNSA. The CDR3 loop reads CASSRWTATEAFF. The CDR3 DNA follows: TGTGCCAGCAGCCGATGGACAGCCACTGAAGCTTTCTTT.

The genes are TRBV5-6 and TRBJ2-3, with 14 nucleotides matching TRBD2. The CDR3 runs to 18 residues. CDR1 and CDR2 from the germline V gene are SGHDT and YYEEEE. The junction had 10 bases not matched to a gene; V was cut back by 4 bases and J by 3 bases. The DNA for the CDR3 is TGTGCCAGCAGCGAGGCAGGGACTAGCGGGGGATTTACAGATACGCAGTATTTT. Amino acids: CASSEAGTSGGFTDTQYF.

This clonotype was seen repeatedly, ten times or more. The CDR3 loop is CASSPLQGAGETQYF. The CDR3 nucleotides read TGTGCCAGCAGCCCCTTACAGGGGGCTGGGGAGACCCAGTACTTC. The chain combines TRBV6-5 with TRBJ2-5; TRBD1 aligns across 9 bases. V lost 6 bases and J lost 5; bases outside the gene matches: 10. There are 15 residues in the CDR3. Germline V CDR1 and CDR2: MNHEY, SVGAGI.

For this clonotype: One junction end does not reproduce the germline sequence, and a read error may be involved. The CDR3 nucleotides are TGTGTCAGCAGCCCGTTTCAAAGGGGCCATGAGCAGTACTTC. It specifies CVSSPFQRGHEQYF. V usage is TRBV5-6 and J usage is TRBJ2-5; a possible D gene is TRBD1 (5 bases). The CDR3 sequence is 14 residues long. CDR1 is SGHDT and CDR2 is YYEEEE in the germline V gene.

The V gene is TRBV5-1, the J gene TRBJ2-2, with a weak D call TRBD1 (6 bases). Trimming took 4 bases from V and 7 from J, leaving 17 bases between them. The CDR3 contains 15 residues. Looked up from germline, CDR1 is SGHRS and CDR2 is YFSETQ. The CDR3 nucleotides are TGCGCCAGCAGCCCTACAGGGTTTGATGGCGGGGAGCTGTTTTTT. Its translation is CASSPTGFDGGELFF.

A single count supports this clonotype. This may be a read error, as it is one base from a much larger clone. The CDR3 sequence is CASSPPVGQGTYNEQFF. The CDR3 DNA is TGTGCCAGCAGCCCACCGGTGGGACAGGGGACTTACAATGAGCAGTTCTTC. The chain uses TRBV14 and TRBJ2-1; TRBD1 matches 10 bases. This CDR3 is 17 amino acids long. Germline V lookup: CDR1 SGHDN, CDR2 FVKESK. Unmatched junction bases numbered 10, after V lost 4 bases and J lost 4 bases.

There are many counts of this clonotype. The chain combines TRBV9 with TRBJ2-3; D is perhaps TRBD2 (7 bases). This CDR3 contains 15 residues. Germline values: CDR1 SGDLS, CDR2 YYNGEE. The ends were cut back, 3 bases at V and 2 bases at J, with 13 bases in the middle. The CDR3 is CASSASGGHTDTQYF. The CDR3 coding sequence is TGTGCCAGCAGCGCCTCGGGGGGCCACACAGATACGCAGTATTTT.

The genes are TRBV9 and TRBJ1-1; 12 bases map to TRBD1. The CDR3 has 15 residues. The V segment lost 0 bases and the J segment 5 bases; nucleotides outside the gene matches: 2. The germline V gene has CDR1 SGDLS and CDR2 YYNGEE. The CDR3 spells CASSVAGQGATEAFF. DNA of the CDR3: TGTGCCAGCAGCGTAGCGGGACAGGGGGCGACTGAAGCTTTCTTT.

The chain employs TRBV20-1 and TRBJ2-1; D gene ambiguous. From germline, CDR1 is DFQATT and CDR2 SNEGSKA (reference sequence). Trimming took off 2 bases at V and 1 base at J, with 6 bases between the two ends. This CDR3 contains 13 residues. This chain's CDR3 is CSARRPSYNEQFF. The CDR3, as DNA: TGCAGTGCTAGAAGGCCATCCTACAATGAGCAGTTCTTC.

This rearrangement joins TRBV7-6 to TRBJ2-7; 9 bases align to TRBD1. The closer fit of TRBJ2-5 to the DNA end suggests the J call may be wrong. CDR1 SGHVS and CDR2 FNYEAQ come from the germline V gene. CDR3 length: 16 amino acids. CDR3 DNA sequence: TGTGCCAGCAGCTTAGCGGGGACAGGGAGGTTCGAGACCCAGTACTTC. Its protein product is CASSLAGTGRFETQYF.

There are many counts of this clonotype. The chain has TRBV30 and TRBJ2-1, with D hard to call. This CDR3 spans 15 amino acids. Germline V gene sequence: CDR1 GTSNPN, CDR2 SVGIG (reference sequence). V gave up 3 bases and J gave up 4 bases, with 16 bases separating them. The CDR3 DNA reads TGTGCCTGGAGATCTAACCGGCGGCCTTACAATGAGCAGTTCTTC. Protein sequence: CAWRSNRRPYNEQFF.

In this sample, this clonotype turned up many times. This chain connects TRBV29-1 to TRBJ1-2; D is undetermined. CDR3 size: 12 residues. Germline V gene data show CDR1 as SQVTM and CDR2 as ANQGSEA. The V end lost 0 bases, the J end lost 4 bases, and 6 bases lay between the germline ends. The CDR3 DNA reads as TGCAGCGTTGAAGACTGGGCCTATGGCTACACCTTC. Encoded protein: CSVEDWAYGYTF. Drawing the rest from reference TRBV29-1 and TRBJ1-2, the complete variable domain is SAVISQKPSRDICQRGTSLTIQCQVDSQVTMMFWYRQQPGQSLTLIATANQGSEATYESGFVIDKFPISRPNLTFSTLTVSNMSPEDSSIYLCSVEDWAYGYTFGSGTRLTVV.

At least ten counts were recorded for this clonotype. The chain combines TRBV5-1 with TRBJ2-7; D is perhaps TRBD2 (5 bases). The CDR3 totals 12 residues. Trimming removed 4 bases from V and 5 bases from J, with 10 bases in between. Germline V CDR1 and CDR2: SGHRS, YFSETQ. The CDR3 DNA reads as TGCGCCAGCAGCGGGAGTCTGAACGAGCAGTACTTC. Its protein product is CASSGSLNEQYF.

This clonotype was recorded many times. The chain links TRBV4-2 to TRBJ2-3, with 11 nucleotides matching TRBD2. Losses at the gene ends were 0 bases for V and 2 bases for J; bases not matched to a gene: 13. The CDR3 extends over 20 amino acids. Germline lookup yields CDR1 LGHNA and CDR2 YNFKEQ. The CDR3 spells CASSQDNRASGGSTTDTQYF. CDR3 coding DNA: TGTGCCAGCAGCCAAGATAATAGGGCTAGCGGGGGGTCTACCACAGATACGCAGTATTTT.

This clonotype turned up a few times. This may arise from a read error, as a much more abundant clone is one base away. J is TRBJ2-5 and V is TRBV20-1; perhaps D is TRBD1 or TRBD2 (5 bases each). V was shortened by 6 bases and J by 9 bases, with 20 bases between the two germline ends. The CDR3 length is 13 residues. Germline V CDR1 and CDR2: DFQATT, SNEGSKA (reference sequence). The CDR3 sequence is CSALQAAGVAQYF. In DNA form, the CDR3 reads TGCAGTGCCTTACAGGCCGCCGGGGTCGCCCAGTACTTC.

Comment on this clonotype: A much larger clone lies one base from this, so it may be a read error. J is TRBJ2-1 and V is TRBV29-1; D is possibly TRBD2 (6 bases). With 8 bases removed from V and 6 bases from J, the gap between germline ends came to 17 bases. The CDR3 runs 13 residues. CDR1 is SQVTM, CDR2 ANQGSEA, per germline. CDR3 sequence reads: CSMGGVDPNEQFF. In DNA, the CDR3 is TGCAGCATGGGAGGTGTGGACCCCAATGAGCAGTTCTTC.

This clonotype was counted only a few times. A much larger clone lies one base from this, so it may be a read error. This sequence joins TRBV20-1 and TRBJ2-7; no firm D call. The CDR3 runs 11 residues. CDR1 is DFQATT, CDR2 SNEGSKA, per germline (reference sequence). Trimming cost V 2 bases and J 3 bases, with 5 bases left between them. CDR3 in amino acids: CSARIGYEQYF. The CDR3 DNA sequence: TGCAGTGCTAGAATTGGCTACGAGCAGTACTTC.

The chain joins TRBV9 to TRBJ2-1, with D tentatively TRBD2 (5 bases). This CDR3 has 18 residues. Looked up from germline, CDR1 is SGDLS and CDR2 is YYNGEE. The V gene lost 3 bases and the J gene lost 3 bases, with 22 bases spanning the gap. The CDR3: CASSAPTDAPGFYNEQFF. The CDR3 DNA sequence: TGTGCCAGCAGCGCTCCTACCGACGCCCCGGGGTTCTACAATGAGCAGTTCTTC.

Of note for this clonotype: The junction differs from germline at one of its ends, possibly a read error. This chain uses TRBV20-1 with TRBJ1-4, with no clear D. This CDR3 comprises 13 residues. Germline CDR1 and CDR2: DFQATT and SNEGSKA (reference sequence). The CDR3 nucleotides read TGCGGTGCTCAATTTGCAACTAATGAAAAACTGTTTTTT. Protein: CGAQFATNEKLFF.

This clonotype was recorded many times. The J gene is TRBJ2-1, the V gene TRBV4-3; a weak D match, TRBD1 (5 bases). The V end was cut by 2 bases, the J end by 8 bases, with 19 bases between. The CDR3 sequence is 16 residues long. The germline V gene has CDR1 LGHNA and CDR2 YSLEER. CDR3 in DNA: TGCGCCAGCAGCCAATTCTATGGGCAGGGTGGCGATGAGCAGTTCTTC. It codes for CASSQFYGQGGDEQFF.

The rearrangement uses TRBV21-1 and TRBJ2-3. TRBV21-1 is flagged as a pseudogene. The CDR3 runs 20 residues. CDR3 sequence: CASSKDPTSSDNRRTDTQYF. The CDR3 coding sequence is TGTGCCAGCAGCAAGGACCCGACCAGCTCTGATAACCGCCGCACAGATACGCAGTATTTT.

The chain's CDR3 is CASSGGPGGELFF. DNA of the CDR3: TGTGCCAGCAGCGGGGGGCCCGGCGGGGAGCTGTTTTTT. This chain links TRBV25-1 with TRBJ2-2; D is possibly TRBD2 (7 bases). In germline, CDR1 is MGHDK, CDR2 SYGVNS. V dropped 6 bases and J dropped 7 bases, with 12 bases sitting between them. The CDR3 has 13 residues.

The chain joins TRBV28 to TRBJ1-2, with 8 bases fitting TRBD1. There are 13 residues in the CDR3. Per the germline V gene, CDR1 is MDHEN and CDR2 is SYDVKM. Trimming cost V 5 bases and J 6 bases; bases outside gene matches: 5. The CDR3 DNA reads as TGTGCCAGCAGTCCGCGGGACAGGAATGGCTACACCTTC. It specifies CASSPRDRNGYTF.

This clonotype has only a few counts. V and J are TRBV3-1 and TRBJ1-2, with TRBD1 matching 7 bases. CDR1 and CDR2 (germline): LGHDT, YNNKEL (reference sequence). Trimming removed 4 bases from V and 5 bases from J; junction bases left unmatched: 7. The CDR3 has 14 amino acids. The CDR3 sequence is CASSLRQGLYGYTF. The DNA for the CDR3 is TGTGCCAGCAGCCTGAGACAGGGCCTATATGGCTACACCTTC.

This clonotype showed up just a few times. A read error is possible here, since a much larger clone lies one base away. The rearrangement links TRBV5-1 to TRBJ2-1; 10 bases agree with TRBD2. The DNA end is more similar to TRBJ2-7, so the J call may be wrong. Germline lookup yields CDR1 SGHRS and CDR2 YFSETQ. This CDR3 is built from 16 residues. Written as DNA, the CDR3 is TGCGCCAGCAGCAAGAGCGGGGGGGCTTCCTACAATGAGCAGTACTTC. Amino acids: CASSKSGGASYNEQYF.

This clonotype was seen once. A much more abundant neighbour one base away suggests this may be a read error. The chain couples TRBV30 to TRBJ2-7; D could derive from TRBD1 or TRBD2 (5 bases each). The V gene's germline CDR1 is GTSNPN and CDR2 SVGIG (reference sequence). This CDR3 is 14 amino acids long. The CDR3 coding sequence is TGTGTCTGGAGTGTGGGGGACCTTACCTACGAGCAGTACTTC. It codes for CVWSVGDLTYEQYF.

V gene TRBV7-2 combines with J gene TRBJ1-2, with D maybe TRBD1 (6 bases). CDR1 SGHTA and CDR2 FQGNSA come from the germline V gene. CDR3 length equals 17 residues. V was cut by 1 base and J by 1 base, with 16 bases left in between. The CDR3 region is CASSLVSQQGRNYGYTF. DNA of the CDR3: TGTGCCAGCAGCTTAGTTAGTCAACAGGGCCGTAACTATGGCTACACCTTC.

Ten or more counts support this clonotype. V and J are TRBV7-9 and TRBJ2-1, with 14 bases identical to TRBD2. The germline V gene has CDR1 SEHNR and CDR2 FQNEAQ (reference sequence). This CDR3 has 19 amino acids. V was pared by 4 bases and J by 4 bases, with 12 bases of the junction left unmatched. CDR3: CASSSGLAGDLMIYNEQFF. In DNA form, the CDR3 reads TGTGCCAGCAGCTCGGGACTAGCGGGAGACCTAATGATATACAATGAGCAGTTCTTC.